The 8 T cell receptor beta chains given below trace back to one sample, sequenced in a study of T cell responses to AZD1222 COVID-19 vaccine. The protocol was immunoSEQ multiplex PCR, while the TCRdb copy is restricted to in-frame clones and leaves out a portion. The data contain approximately 150,000 clones, roughly 88% of them seen just once; the ten biggest clones take up 1.6%. This sample comprised peripheral blood, obtained 28 days after the second AZD1222 dose. Receptors were obtained from an adult who received the AZD1222 COVID-19 vaccine.

V usage is TRBV2 and J usage is TRBJ2-5; 10 nucleotides agree with TRBD1. Germline V gives CDR1 SNHLY, CDR2 FYNNEI. The junction had 11 bases not matched to a gene; V was cut back by 6 bases and J by 7 bases. The CDR3 has 15 amino acids. The CDR3 coding sequence is TGTGCCAGCAGGCTGGAGACAGGGGGCGAGGGGACCCAGTACTTC. Translating gives CASRLETGGEGTQYF.

The chain has TRBV5-6 and TRBJ1-5; a weak D match, TRBD1 (5 bases). The V end lost 0 bases, the J end lost 6 bases, and 10 bases lay between the germline ends. The CDR3 sequence is 14 residues long. CDR1 and CDR2 from the germline V gene are SGHDT and YYEEEE. The CDR3: CASSLVGVSQPQHF. CDR3 in DNA: TGTGCCAGCAGCTTGGTAGGGGTAAGTCAGCCCCAGCATTTT.

CDR3 amino acids: CASSVDQGANYGYTF. The CDR3 DNA sequence: TGTGCCAGCAGCGTAGATCAGGGGGCCAACTATGGCTACACCTTC. The rearrangement joins TRBV9 to TRBJ1-2; 8 positions match TRBD1. Germline CDR1 is SGDLS and CDR2 is YYNGEE. V was pared by 0 bases and J by 2 bases, with 3 bases of the junction left unmatched. The CDR3 length is 15 residues.

This chain uses TRBV27 with TRBJ2-3, with 7 positions matching TRBD2. Trimming at V came to 0 bases and at J to 1 base, leaving 4 bases not matched to a gene. Germline CDR1 is MNHEY and CDR2 is SMNVEV (reference sequence). The length of the CDR3 is 16 residues. CDR3 sequence: CASSLSGAGGTDTQYF. Written as DNA, the CDR3 is TGTGCCAGCAGTTTATCGGGCGCGGGGGGCACAGATACGCAGTATTTT.

The chain links TRBV3-1 (or the pseudogene TRBV3-2) to TRBJ1-2; D ambiguous. The CDR3 runs to 13 residues. Looked up from germline, CDR1 is LGHDT and CDR2 is YNNKEL (reference sequence). Between the trimmed V and J ends, which lost 4 bases and 2 bases, there was a span of 8 bases. The CDR3 loop reads CASSPLGNYGYTF. In DNA, the CDR3 is TGTGCCAGCAGCCCCCTGGGAAACTATGGCTACACCTTC.

V usage is TRBV12-3 or TRBV12-4 and J usage is TRBJ2-3; D ambiguous. The V end lost 6 bases, the J end lost 1 base, and 5 bases lay between the germline ends. The CDR3 runs to 12 residues. As DNA, the CDR3 is TGTGCCAGCAGCCAAGGCACAGATACGCAGTATTTT. Translation gives CASSQGTDTQYF.

The chain recombines TRBV7-9 with TRBJ1-1; 8 positions match TRBD1. The germline CDR1 and CDR2 sequences are SEHNR and FQNEAQ (reference sequence). V lost 6 bases to trimming and J lost 11 bases; unmatched junction nucleotides: 8. CDR3 length: 12 amino acids. The CDR3 sequence is CASSNRDRRAFF. The CDR3, as DNA: TGTGCCAGCAGTAACCGGGACAGGAGGGCTTTCTTT.

V is TRBV19 and J is TRBJ2-3; 7 bases align to TRBD2. This CDR3 region has 15 residues. Trimming removed 4 bases from V and 5 bases from J; junction bases left unmatched: 9. CDR1 LNHDA and CDR2 SQIVND come from the germline V gene (reference sequence). The CDR3 nucleotides read TGTGCCAGTAGTACGGGGGGTGCGGCCCAAGATACGCAGTATTTT. This encodes CASSTGGAAQDTQYF.